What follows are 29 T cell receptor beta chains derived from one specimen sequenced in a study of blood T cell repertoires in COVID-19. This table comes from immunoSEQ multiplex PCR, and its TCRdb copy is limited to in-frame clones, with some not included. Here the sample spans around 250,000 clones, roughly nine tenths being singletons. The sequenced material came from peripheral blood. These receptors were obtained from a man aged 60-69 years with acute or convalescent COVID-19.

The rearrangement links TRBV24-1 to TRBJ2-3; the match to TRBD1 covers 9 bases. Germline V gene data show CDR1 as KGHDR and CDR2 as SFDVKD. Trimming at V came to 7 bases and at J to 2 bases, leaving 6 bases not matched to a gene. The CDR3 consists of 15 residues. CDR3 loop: CATSEGTGLTDTQYF. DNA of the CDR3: TGTGCCACCAGCGAGGGGACAGGGCTCACAGATACGCAGTATTTT.

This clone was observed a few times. The CDR3, as DNA: TGTGCCAGTAGTGGACAGGGTAGATATGGCTACACCTTC. This codes for CASSGQGRYGYTF. The chain links TRBV19 to TRBJ1-2; 8 bases agree with TRBD1. This CDR3 region has 13 residues. Germline CDR1 is LNHDA and CDR2 is SQIVND (reference sequence). Germline trimming cut 5 bases from V and 5 bases from J; bases unmatched to any gene: 4. Variable domain in full (rest from reference TRBV19 and TRBJ1-2): DGGITQSPKYLFRKEGQNVTLSCEQNLNHDAMYWYRQDPGQGLRLIYYSQIVNDFQKGDIAEGYSVSREKKESFPLTVTSAQKNPTAFYLCASSGQGRYGYTFGSGTRLTVV.

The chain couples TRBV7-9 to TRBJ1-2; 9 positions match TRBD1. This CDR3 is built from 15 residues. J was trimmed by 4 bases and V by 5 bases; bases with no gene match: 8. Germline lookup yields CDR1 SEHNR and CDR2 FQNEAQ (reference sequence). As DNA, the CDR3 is TGTGCCAGCAGCCCACCCTCGGGACAGGGCTATGGCTACACCTTC. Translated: CASSPPSGQGYGYTF.

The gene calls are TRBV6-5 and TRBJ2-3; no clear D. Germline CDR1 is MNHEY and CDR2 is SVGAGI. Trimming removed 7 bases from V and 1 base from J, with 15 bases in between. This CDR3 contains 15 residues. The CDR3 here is CASTPGTTGTDTQYF. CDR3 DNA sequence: TGTGCCAGCACCCCGGGTACGACCGGCACAGATACGCAGTATTTT.

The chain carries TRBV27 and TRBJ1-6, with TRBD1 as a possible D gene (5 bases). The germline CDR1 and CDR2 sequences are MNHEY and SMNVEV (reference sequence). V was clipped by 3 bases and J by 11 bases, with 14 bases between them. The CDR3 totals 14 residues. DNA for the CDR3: TGTGCCAGCAGTTTGAGGCAGGGTGGGACACCCCTCCACTTT. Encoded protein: CASSLRQGGTPLHF.

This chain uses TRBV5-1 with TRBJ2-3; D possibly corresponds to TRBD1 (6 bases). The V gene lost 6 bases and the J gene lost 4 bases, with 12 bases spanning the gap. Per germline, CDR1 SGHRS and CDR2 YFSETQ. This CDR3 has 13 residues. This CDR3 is CASTRQGPDTQYF. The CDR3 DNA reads TGCGCCAGCACCCGCCAGGGGCCAGATACGCAGTATTTT.

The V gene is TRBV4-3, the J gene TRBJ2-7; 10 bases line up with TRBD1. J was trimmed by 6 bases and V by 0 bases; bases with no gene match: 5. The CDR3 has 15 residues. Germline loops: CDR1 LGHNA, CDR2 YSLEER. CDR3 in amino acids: CASSQDWRQGAEQYF. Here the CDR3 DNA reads TGCGCCAGCAGCCAAGATTGGAGACAGGGGGCCGAGCAGTACTTC.

The CDR3 here is CASNHEPSGYTF. CDR3 nucleotide sequence: TGTGCCAGTAACCATGAACCGAGTGGCTACACCTTC. This chain joins TRBV28 and TRBJ1-2, with no clear D. With 9 bases removed from V and 7 bases from J, the gap between germline ends came to 15 bases. CDR3 length: 12 amino acids. In germline, CDR1 is MDHEN, CDR2 SYDVKM.

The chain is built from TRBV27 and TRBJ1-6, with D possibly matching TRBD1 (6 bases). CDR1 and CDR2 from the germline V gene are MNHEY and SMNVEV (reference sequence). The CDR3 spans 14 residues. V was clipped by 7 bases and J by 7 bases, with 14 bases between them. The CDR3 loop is CASTSQGSNSPLHF. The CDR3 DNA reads TGTGCCAGCACCTCCCAGGGGAGCAATTCACCCCTCCACTTT.

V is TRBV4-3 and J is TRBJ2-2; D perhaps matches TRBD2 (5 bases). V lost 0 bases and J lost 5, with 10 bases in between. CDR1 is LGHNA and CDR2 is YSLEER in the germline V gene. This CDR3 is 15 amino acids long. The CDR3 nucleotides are TGCGCCAGCAGCCAAGAAAATCGGGAAACCGGGGAGCTGTTTTTT. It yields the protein CASSQENRETGELFF.

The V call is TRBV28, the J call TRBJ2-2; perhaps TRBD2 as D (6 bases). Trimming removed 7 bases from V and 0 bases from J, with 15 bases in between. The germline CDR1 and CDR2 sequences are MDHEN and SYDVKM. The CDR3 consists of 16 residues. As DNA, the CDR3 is TGTGCCAGCACTTTCGGGGGAGGAGCGAACACCGGGGAGCTGTTTTTT. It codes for CASTFGGGANTGELFF.

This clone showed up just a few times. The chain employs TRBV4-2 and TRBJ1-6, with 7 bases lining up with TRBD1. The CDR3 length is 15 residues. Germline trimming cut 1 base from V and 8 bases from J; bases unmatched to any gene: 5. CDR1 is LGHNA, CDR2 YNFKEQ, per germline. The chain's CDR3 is CASSQGQGRDSPLHF. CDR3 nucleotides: TGTGCCAGCAGCCAAGGACAGGGAAGGGATTCACCCCTCCACTTT.

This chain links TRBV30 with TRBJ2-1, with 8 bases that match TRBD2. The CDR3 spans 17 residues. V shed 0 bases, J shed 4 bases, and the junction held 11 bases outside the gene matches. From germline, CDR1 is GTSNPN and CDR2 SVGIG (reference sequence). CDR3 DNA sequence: TGTGCCTGGAGTGTACGGGGTAGCGGGATAGGATACAATGAGCAGTTCTTC. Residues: CAWSVRGSGIGYNEQFF.

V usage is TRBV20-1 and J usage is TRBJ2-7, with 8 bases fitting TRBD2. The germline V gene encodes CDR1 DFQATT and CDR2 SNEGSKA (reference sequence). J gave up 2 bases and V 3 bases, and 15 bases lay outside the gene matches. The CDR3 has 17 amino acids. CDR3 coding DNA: TGCAGTGCTAGTTTAGTCAAGCGGCTAGCGGGTCCCTACGAGCAGTACTTC. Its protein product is CSASLVKRLAGPYEQYF.

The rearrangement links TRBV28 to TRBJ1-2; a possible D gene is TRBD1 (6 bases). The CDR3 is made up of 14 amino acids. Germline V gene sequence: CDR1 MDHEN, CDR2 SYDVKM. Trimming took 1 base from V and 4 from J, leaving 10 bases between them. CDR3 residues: CASSLSGQSYGYTF. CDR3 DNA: TGTGCCAGCAGTTTATCGGGACAAAGCTATGGCTACACCTTC.

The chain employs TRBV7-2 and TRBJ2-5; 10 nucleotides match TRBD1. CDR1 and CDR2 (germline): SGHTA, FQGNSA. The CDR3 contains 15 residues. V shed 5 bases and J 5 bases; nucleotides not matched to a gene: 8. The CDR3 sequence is CASSPSTGGRETQYF. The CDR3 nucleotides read TGTGCCAGCAGCCCATCGACAGGGGGCCGCGAGACCCAGTACTTC.

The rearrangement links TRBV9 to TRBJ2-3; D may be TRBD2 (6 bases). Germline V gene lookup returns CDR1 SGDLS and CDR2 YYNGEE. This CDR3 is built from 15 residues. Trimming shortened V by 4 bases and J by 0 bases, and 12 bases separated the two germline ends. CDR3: CASSSTGTSTDTQYF. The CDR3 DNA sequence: TGTGCCAGCAGCTCAACCGGGACTAGCACAGATACGCAGTATTTT.

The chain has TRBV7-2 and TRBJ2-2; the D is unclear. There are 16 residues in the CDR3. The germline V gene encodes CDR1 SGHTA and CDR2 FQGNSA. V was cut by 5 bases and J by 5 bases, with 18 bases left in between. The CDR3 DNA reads TGTGCCAGCAGCCCCCCGCCGAACTACCTAACCGGGGAGCTGTTTTTT. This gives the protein CASSPPPNYLTGELFF.

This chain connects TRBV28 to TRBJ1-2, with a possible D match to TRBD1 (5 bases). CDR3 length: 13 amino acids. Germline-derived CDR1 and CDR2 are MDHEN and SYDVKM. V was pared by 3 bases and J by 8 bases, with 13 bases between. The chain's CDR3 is CASSLVQGPGYTF. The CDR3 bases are TGTGCCAGCAGTTTGGTGCAGGGCCCCGGCTACACCTTC.

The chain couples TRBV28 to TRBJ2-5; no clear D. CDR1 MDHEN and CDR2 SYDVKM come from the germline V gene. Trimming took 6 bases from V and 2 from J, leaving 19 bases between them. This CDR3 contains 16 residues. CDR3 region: CASRSRGGYSQETQYF. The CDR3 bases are TGTGCCAGCAGGTCCCGAGGCGGATATTCTCAAGAGACCCAGTACTTC.

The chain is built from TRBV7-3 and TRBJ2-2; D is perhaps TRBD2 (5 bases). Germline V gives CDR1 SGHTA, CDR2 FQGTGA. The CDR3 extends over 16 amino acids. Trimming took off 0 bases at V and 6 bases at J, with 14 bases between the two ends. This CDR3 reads CASSLTGSRGPGELFF. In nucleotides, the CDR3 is TGTGCCAGCAGCTTAACGGGGTCGAGAGGGCCCGGGGAGCTGTTTTTT.

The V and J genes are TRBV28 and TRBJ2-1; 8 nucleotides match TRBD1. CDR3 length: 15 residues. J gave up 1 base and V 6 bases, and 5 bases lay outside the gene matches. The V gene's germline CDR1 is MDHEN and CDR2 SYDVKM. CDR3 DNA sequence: TGTGCCAGCAGAGGACAGGGATCATCCTACAATGAGCAGTTCTTC. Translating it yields CASRGQGSSYNEQFF.

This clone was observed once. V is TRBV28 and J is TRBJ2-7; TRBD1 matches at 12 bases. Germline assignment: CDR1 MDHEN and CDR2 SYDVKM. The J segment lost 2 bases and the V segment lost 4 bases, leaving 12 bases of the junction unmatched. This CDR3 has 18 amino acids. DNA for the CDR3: TGTGCCAGCAGTTCCGGGACAGGGGGCGGACTTTTTCCCTACGAGCAGTACTTC. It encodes CASSSGTGGGLFPYEQYF.

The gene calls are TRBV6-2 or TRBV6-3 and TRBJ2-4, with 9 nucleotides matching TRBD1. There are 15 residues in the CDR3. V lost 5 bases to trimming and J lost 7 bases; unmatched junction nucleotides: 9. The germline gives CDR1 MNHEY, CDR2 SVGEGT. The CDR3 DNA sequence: TGTGCCAGCAGTCCACCGACAGGGGGATGGAACATTCAGTACTTC. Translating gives CASSPPTGGWNIQYF.

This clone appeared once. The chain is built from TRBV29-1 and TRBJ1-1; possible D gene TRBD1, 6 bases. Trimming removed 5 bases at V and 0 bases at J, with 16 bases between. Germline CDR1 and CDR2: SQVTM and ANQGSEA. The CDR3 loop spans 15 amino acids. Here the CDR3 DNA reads TGCAGCGTTAGTCAGGGGTCGAGGGTGAACACTGAAGCTTTCTTT. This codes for CSVSQGSRVNTEAFF.

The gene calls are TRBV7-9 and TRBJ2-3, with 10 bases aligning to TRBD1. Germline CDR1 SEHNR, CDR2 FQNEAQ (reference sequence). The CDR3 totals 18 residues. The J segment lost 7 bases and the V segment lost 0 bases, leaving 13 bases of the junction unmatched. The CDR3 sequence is CASSLARAGQGSGHTQYF. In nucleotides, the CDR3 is TGTGCCAGCAGCTTAGCGCGGGCGGGACAGGGGTCTGGGCATACGCAGTATTTT. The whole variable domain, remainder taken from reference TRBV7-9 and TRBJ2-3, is DTGVSQNPRHKITKRGQNVTFRCDPISEHNRLYWYRQTLGQGPEFLTYFQNEAQLEKSRLLSDRFSAERPKGSFSTLEIQRTEQGDSAMYLCASSLARAGQGSGHTQYFGPGTRLTVL.

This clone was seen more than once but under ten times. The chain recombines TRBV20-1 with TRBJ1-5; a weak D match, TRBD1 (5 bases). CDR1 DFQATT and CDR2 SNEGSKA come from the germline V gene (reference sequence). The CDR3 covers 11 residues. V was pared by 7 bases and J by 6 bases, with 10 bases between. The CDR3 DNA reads TGCAGTGTTCGGGGGGGTCAGCCCCAGCATTTT. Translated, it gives CSVRGGQPQHF.

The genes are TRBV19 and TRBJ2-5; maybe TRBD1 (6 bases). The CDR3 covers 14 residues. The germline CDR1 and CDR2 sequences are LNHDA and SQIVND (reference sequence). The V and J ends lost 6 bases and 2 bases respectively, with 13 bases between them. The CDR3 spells CASSIGTKQETQYF. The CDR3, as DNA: TGTGCCAGTAGCATCGGGACAAAGCAAGAGACCCAGTACTTC.

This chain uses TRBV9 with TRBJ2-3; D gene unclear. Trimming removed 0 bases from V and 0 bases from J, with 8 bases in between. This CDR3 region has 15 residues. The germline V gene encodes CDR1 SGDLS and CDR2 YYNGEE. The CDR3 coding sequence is TGTGCCAGCAGCGTAGGTCTAGACAGCACAGATACGCAGTATTTT. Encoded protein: CASSVGLDSTDTQYF. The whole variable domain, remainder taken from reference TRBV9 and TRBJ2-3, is DSGVTQTPKHLITATGQRVTLRCSPRSGDLSVYWYQQSLDQGLQFLIQYYNGEERAKGNILERFSAQQFPDLHSELNLSSLELGDSALYFCASSVGLDSTDTQYFGPGTRLTVL.